Following are 25 T cell receptor beta chains from one sample sequenced in a study of T cell responses to AZD1222 COVID-19 vaccine. The protocol was immunoSEQ multiplex PCR, while the TCRdb copy is restricted to in-frame clones and leaves out a portion. The sample lists about 140,000 clones, roughly nine tenths occurring once. This material consisted of peripheral blood, taken on day 0 of AZD1222 vaccination. Every receptor here comes from an adult in good health.

The gene calls are TRBV7-3 and TRBJ2-3; D is possibly TRBD1 or TRBD2 (5 bases each). Germline lookup yields CDR1 SGHTA and CDR2 FQGTGA. This CDR3 is 15 amino acids long. V was trimmed by 1 base and J by 8 bases, leaving 16 bases between them. CDR3 DNA sequence: TGTGCCAGCAGCTTAAGCAGAGAGGGGTCGGGTACGCAGTATTTT. Translating it yields CASSLSREGSGTQYF.

The chain couples TRBV20-1 to TRBJ2-3; a possible D gene is TRBD2 (5 bases). The CDR3 covers 11 residues. Germline CDR1 DFQATT, CDR2 SNEGSKA (reference sequence). V lost 5 bases and J 6 bases, leaving 9 bases between the germline ends. This chain's CDR3 is CSAEPGDTQYF. The DNA of the CDR3 is TGCAGTGCTGAACCGGGGGATACGCAGTATTTT.

This clone was picked up one time. CDR3 loop: CASSIWAGGAEANYGYTF. In nucleotides, the CDR3 is TGTGCCAGTAGTATCTGGGCAGGGGGAGCAGAAGCTAACTATGGCTACACCTTC. The chain has TRBV19 and TRBJ1-2; 7 bases are shared with TRBD1. The CDR3 extends over 18 amino acids. V lost 3 bases to trimming and J lost 0 bases; unmatched junction nucleotides: 13. From germline, CDR1 is LNHDA and CDR2 SQIVND (reference sequence).

This chain connects TRBV5-8 to TRBJ2-7, with TRBD1 identical over 9 bases. The CDR3 contains 15 residues. Losses at the gene ends were 4 bases for V and 1 base for J; bases not matched to a gene: 6. Per the germline V gene, CDR1 is SGHTS and CDR2 is YDEGEE. The CDR3: CASSPGQGISYEQYF. The CDR3 DNA sequence: TGTGCCAGCAGCCCGGGACAGGGAATTTCCTACGAGCAGTACTTC.

V and J are TRBV24-1 and TRBJ2-3; TRBD2 aligns across 8 bases. CDR3 size: 16 residues. Germline V gives CDR1 KGHDR, CDR2 SFDVKD. The ends lost 2 bases at V and 4 bases at J; junction bases unmatched: 7. CDR3: CATSDWSGTSADTQYF. DNA of the CDR3: TGTGCCACCAGTGATTGGTCCGGGACTAGTGCAGATACGCAGTATTTT.

This sequence joins TRBV6-5 and TRBJ1-4, with 10 bases that match TRBD1. The CDR3 loop spans 15 amino acids. The J segment lost 10 bases and the V segment lost 0 bases, leaving 5 bases of the junction unmatched. Germline CDR1 reads MNHEY; CDR2 reads SVGAGI. Here the CDR3 DNA reads TGTGCCAGCAGTTACTCCTCGGACAGGGGGGGAAAACTGTTTTTT. Its translation: CASSYSSDRGGKLFF.

This sequence joins TRBV21-1 and TRBJ2-7; TRBD2, as called in the table, went unchecked against the DNA. TRBV21-1 represents a pseudogene. The CDR3 extends over 15 amino acids. The CDR3 here is CASSERDTSPGEQYF. CDR3 nucleotides: TGTGCCAGCAGCGAGCGAGACACCTCTCCGGGGGAGCAGTACTTC.

The chain carries TRBV12-3 or TRBV12-4 and TRBJ2-5, with D maybe TRBD1 (5 bases). Deletions cut 7 bases from V and 3 bases from J, with 12 bases between. The CDR3 has 13 residues. The CDR3, as DNA: TGTGCCAGCAATGCAGGGCGTGAAGAGACCCAGTACTTC. It translates to CASNAGREETQYF.

The rearrangement joins TRBV5-6 to TRBJ2-1; D possibly corresponds to TRBD2 (6 bases). The V gene lost 3 bases and the J gene lost 6 bases, with 22 bases spanning the gap. Germline assignment: CDR1 SGHDT and CDR2 YYEEEE. The CDR3 is 17 amino acids. CDR3 sequence (DNA): TGTGCCAGCAGCTGGGACGATCGTCCGGGAGAGGGCAATGAGCAGTTCTTC. This encodes CASSWDDRPGEGNEQFF.

V gene TRBV11-3 combines with J gene TRBJ2-3; 12 bases match TRBD2. CDR3 size: 15 residues. Trimming removed 6 bases from V and 5 bases from J; junction bases left unmatched: 6. Germline V gene lookup returns CDR1 SGHNT and CDR2 YENEEA. The CDR3 loop reads CASRSGLAGIDTQYF. The CDR3 DNA is TGTGCCAGCAGATCCGGACTAGCGGGGATAGATACGCAGTATTTT.

The J gene is TRBJ1-1, the V gene TRBV3-1 (or the pseudogene TRBV3-2), with TRBD1 matching 10 bases. CDR3 length equals 15 residues. After removal of 1 base from V and 4 bases from J, the junction contained 3 bases not matched to a gene. Germline V gene data show CDR1 as LGHDT and CDR2 as YNNKEL (reference sequence). Written as DNA, the CDR3 is TGTGCCAGCAGCCAAGGGACAGGGGGTGGCACTGAAGCTTTCTTT. It specifies CASSQGTGGGTEAFF.

The J gene is TRBJ2-7, the V gene TRBV7-2, with 12 positions matching TRBD2. The V gene's germline CDR1 is SGHTA and CDR2 FQGNSA. CDR3 length equals 14 residues. V gave up 4 bases and J gave up 2 bases; unmatched junction bases: 0. This CDR3 reads CASSWTSGTYEQYF. The CDR3 nucleotides are TGTGCCAGCAGCTGGACTAGCGGGACCTACGAGCAGTACTTC.

The genes are TRBV7-8 and TRBJ2-3, with 7 nucleotides matching TRBD1. V shed 2 bases, J shed 3 bases, and the junction held 17 bases outside the gene matches. This CDR3 is built from 19 residues. Germline loops: CDR1 SGHVS, CDR2 FQNEAQ. The CDR3 region is CASSLKYSKGQLITDTQYF. The DNA of the CDR3 is TGTGCCAGCAGCTTAAAGTATAGTAAGGGACAGCTTATAACAGATACGCAGTATTTT.

The sample holds a few counts of this clone. CDR3 protein: CASSLEDSPLHF. The CDR3 nucleotides are TGCGCCAGCAGCTTGGAGGACTCACCCCTCCACTTT. This chain uses TRBV5-1 with TRBJ1-6; D gene ambiguous. V was cut by 0 bases and J by 10 bases, with 5 bases left in between. Germline CDR1 SGHRS, CDR2 YFSETQ. The length of the CDR3 is 12 residues.

The J gene is TRBJ2-7, the V gene TRBV18, with no clear D. Germline V CDR1 and CDR2: KGHSH, LQKENI. The CDR3 loop spans 13 amino acids. V lost 3 bases, J lost 2 bases, and 8 bases lay in between. The CDR3 spells CASSPARPYEQYF. The CDR3 nucleotides read TGTGCCAGCTCACCGGCAAGACCCTACGAGCAGTACTTC.

This chain uses TRBV30 with TRBJ1-2; 7 nucleotides agree with TRBD1. Germline V CDR1 and CDR2: GTSNPN, SVGIG (reference sequence). V gave up 3 bases and J gave up 2 bases; unmatched junction bases: 15. The CDR3 is 17 amino acids. As DNA, the CDR3 is TGTGCCTGGAGAAATCCTGGTCAGGGGGGCTTCAACTATGGCTACACCTTC. Its protein is CAWRNPGQGGFNYGYTF.

The chain recombines TRBV10-3 with TRBJ1-6, with TRBD1 as a possible D gene (5 bases). Trimming took off 6 bases at V and 4 bases at J, with 10 bases between the two ends. The germline V gene has CDR1 ENHRY and CDR2 SYGVKD. This CDR3 spans 14 amino acids. DNA for the CDR3: TGTGCCATCAGACCGACAGATTATAATTCACCCCTCCACTTT. The encoded protein is CAIRPTDYNSPLHF.

The chain is built from TRBV19 and TRBJ2-1, with D possibly being TRBD2 (6 bases). Germline assignment: CDR1 LNHDA and CDR2 SQIVND (reference sequence). V dropped 7 bases and J dropped 4 bases, with 11 bases sitting between them. This CDR3 is 13 amino acids long. The CDR3 DNA reads TGTGCCAGTAACCCGGGACTTTACAATGAGCAGTTCTTC. It translates to CASNPGLYNEQFF.

J is TRBJ2-4 and V is TRBV30, with D hard to call. The V gene lost 2 bases and the J gene lost 1 base, with 12 bases spanning the gap. In germline, CDR1 is GTSNPN, CDR2 SVGIG (reference sequence). The CDR3 extends over 15 amino acids. The CDR3 DNA reads as TGTGCCTGGAGTTTACTAAACTTGGCCAAAAACATTCAGTACTTC. It specifies CAWSLLNLAKNIQYF.

Note on this clone: Other DNA sequences from this sample encode an identical CDR3 as well. The chain recombines TRBV7-9 with TRBJ2-4; D is undetermined. Germline V CDR1 and CDR2: SEHNR, FQNEAQ (reference sequence). This CDR3 has 15 residues. V shed 2 bases and J shed 0 bases, with 8 bases lying between them. CDR3 protein: CASSLPGLAKNIQYF. Written as DNA, the CDR3 is TGTGCCAGCAGCTTACCAGGCTTAGCCAAAAACATTCAGTACTTC.

The gene calls are TRBV7-3 and TRBJ2-7; the D gene is possibly TRBD2 (6 bases). CDR1 is SGHTA, CDR2 FQGTGA, per germline. CDR3 length: 16 residues. The V gene lost 1 base and the J gene lost 2 bases, with 15 bases spanning the gap. The CDR3 loop is CASSLSGGVGTYEQYF. The CDR3 region has the DNA TGTGCCAGCAGCTTAAGTGGCGGGGTAGGAACCTACGAGCAGTACTTC. The variable domain in full, with the rest retrieved from reference TRBV7-3 and TRBJ2-7, is GAGVSQTPSNKVTEKGKYVELRCDPISGHTALYWYRQSLGQGPEFLIYFQGTGAADDSGLPNDRFFAVRPEGSVSTLKIQRTERGDSAVYLCASSLSGGVGTYEQYFGPGTRLTVT.

The chain recombines TRBV18 with TRBJ1-1, with D tentatively TRBD1 (5 bases). CDR3 size: 18 residues. CDR1 and CDR2 from the germline V gene are KGHSH and LQKENI. V was clipped by 3 bases and J by 5 bases, with 25 bases between them. The CDR3 region has the DNA TGTGCCAGCTCACCTAGATCAATACTGGCGGGGCCCCGGACTGAAGCTTTCTTT. Encoded protein: CASSPRSILAGPRTEAFF.

V usage is TRBV18 and J usage is TRBJ1-1; unclear D gene. The CDR3 length is 14 residues. Germline assignment: CDR1 KGHSH and CDR2 LQKENI. Deletions cut 2 bases from V and 4 bases from J, with 11 bases between. The CDR3, as DNA: TGTGCCAGCTCACCAGAGGGTGGCGTCACTGAAGCTTTCTTT. The encoded protein is CASSPEGGVTEAFF.

The CDR3 coding sequence is TGCGCCAGCAGCGGTCTGGGTGACGGAAACACCATATATTTT. Its translation: CASSGLGDGNTIYF. The chain joins TRBV5-1 to TRBJ1-3, with D unresolved. The V gene's germline CDR1 is SGHRS and CDR2 YFSETQ. The CDR3 runs to 14 residues. V gave up 4 bases and J gave up 4 bases, with 12 bases separating them.

The chain uses TRBV18 and TRBJ2-7; TRBD2 matches at 10 bases. The length of the CDR3 is 17 residues. Germline V gene lookup returns CDR1 KGHSH and CDR2 LQKENI. Trimming at V came to 3 bases and at J to 6 bases, leaving 14 bases not matched to a gene. CDR3 sequence: CASSPLPSGSSNVEQYF. The CDR3 DNA reads as TGTGCCAGCTCACCCCTCCCTAGCGGGAGTAGCAACGTCGAGCAGTACTTC.